The clone carrying this T cell receptor beta chain was counted a single time. A modified ARM-PCR protocol with three rounds of nested PCR amplified TCRbeta. A single record per CDR3 protein comes from TCRdb applying MiXCR to the multiplex PCR reads. The profile covers under 150,000 distinct CDR3 sequences, with approximately 66% appearing a single time and 15% to 20% taken by the ten largest. The CDR3 length is 15 residues. V lost 6 bases, J lost 14 bases, and 19 bases stayed unmatched. CDR1 is LGHNT and CDR2 is FRNRAP in the germline V gene. These data originate in a study of tumor and adjacent non-tumor tissue in lung cancer. RNA was extracted from bulk tissue without any cell sorting. Chemotherapy-naive patients with new lung cancer underwent thoracic surgery in China, August–November 2014.

The clonotype was recovered from a man aged 55 to 69 with small cell lung cancer. Sequenced input: lung tumor tissue. The chain uses TRBV12-5 and TRBJ2-5, with 9 bases lining up with TRBD1. The CDR3 nucleotides read TGTGCTAGTGGCCCGGGACAGGGTTCTCGGGAGATCCAATACTTC. This gives the protein CASGPGQGSREIQYF.